This TCR beta chain came from a study of blood T cells in healthy people across ages. Broader study findings: Reliance upon unsorted PBMCs precluded definitive naive versus antigen-experienced comparison.

For this clonotype: No antigen is known for it.

The second PCR ran roughly 6 to 11 cycles with a sample-barcoded 5' primer and J-beta primers. A single record per CDR3 protein comes from TCRdb applying MiXCR to the 5' RACE reads. The sample yields about 1.8 million distinct CDR3 sequences, about 50% seen once. V was clipped by 2 bases and J by 6 bases, with 11 bases between them. Germline loops: CDR1 MDHEN, CDR2 SYDVKM. The length of the CDR3 is 14 residues. This sequence originates from a woman between 35 and 50 years old in good health. The rearrangement joins TRBV28 to TRBJ2-1, with no clear D. Specimen: blood. CDR3: CASSLMNWGNEQFF. CDR3 coding DNA: TGTGCCAGCAGTTTAATGAACTGGGGCAATGAGCAGTTCTTC.